These 17 T cell receptor beta chains originate from one sample sequenced in a study of cytomegalovirus exposure and HLA in healthy donors. The PCR employed 60 Vbeta primers together with 13 Jbeta primers. Clones were sequenced by immunoSEQ multiplex PCR, and TCRdb holds only the in-frame ones, with some missing. Of under 150,000 clones in the sample, around four fifths were seen once. The specimen was PBMCs. Source of these receptors: a boy between 2 and 10 years old in good health and CMV-seronegative.

This clone is termed medium-sized. This chain links TRBV6-6 with TRBJ1-5; 7 bases agree with TRBD1. After removal of 6 bases from V and 6 bases from J, the junction contained 8 bases not matched to a gene. The germline V gene has CDR1 MNHNY and CDR2 SVGAGI (reference sequence). The CDR3 consists of 14 residues. CDR3 coding DNA: TGTGCCAGCAGATTCGACAGGGTGGGTCAGCCCCAGCATTTT. Protein sequence: CASRFDRVGQPQHF.

This clone was seen a handful of times. The rearrangement links TRBV9 to TRBJ2-1; 10 nucleotides align to TRBD2. After removal of 7 bases from V and 4 bases from J, the junction contained 11 bases not matched to a gene. In germline, CDR1 is SGDLS, CDR2 YYNGEE. There are 16 residues in the CDR3. The CDR3: CASALEAGGGYNEQFF. CDR3 DNA sequence: TGTGCCAGCGCCCTAGAAGCGGGAGGGGGTTACAATGAGCAGTTCTTC.

The V and J genes are TRBV10-3 and TRBJ1-6; D is unclear. Germline CDR1 ENHRY, CDR2 SYGVKD. CDR3 size: 15 residues. V was pared by 4 bases and J by 2 bases, with 9 bases between. DNA of the CDR3: TGTGCCATCAGTGGCCCCGAGGCCTATAATTCACCCCTCCACTTT. Translated, it gives CAISGPEAYNSPLHF.

This rearrangement joins TRBV4-2 to TRBJ2-6; weak D call: TRBD2 (5 bases). Germline CDR1 is LGHNA and CDR2 is YNFKEQ. The CDR3 is 16 residues long. V was shortened by 1 base and J by 1 base, with 8 bases between the two germline ends. CDR3 sequence reads: CASSQVWESGANVLTF. Here the CDR3 DNA reads TGTGCCAGCAGCCAAGTTTGGGAGTCTGGGGCCAACGTCCTGACTTTC.

The gene calls are TRBV5-8 and TRBJ2-1; D may be TRBD1 (5 bases). The CDR3 extends over 12 amino acids. CDR1 SGHTS and CDR2 YDEGEE come from the germline V gene. V lost 4 bases, J lost 15 bases, and 17 bases lay in between. The CDR3 loop is CASSLQGPGGFF. The CDR3 region has the DNA TGTGCCAGCAGCCTCCAGGGCCCGGGCGGGTTCTTC.

The rearrangement joins TRBV4-2 to TRBJ2-5; no clear D. This CDR3 comprises 14 residues. Trimming removed 0 bases at V and 1 base at J, with 6 bases between. Germline V gene sequence: CDR1 LGHNA, CDR2 YNFKEQ. This CDR3 reads CASSQEALQETQYF. The CDR3 DNA follows: TGTGCCAGCAGCCAAGAGGCCCTCCAAGAGACCCAGTACTTC.

This clone was picked up a small number of times. The V call is TRBV19, the J call TRBJ1-3, with TRBD1 matching 8 bases. Germline V lookup: CDR1 LNHDA, CDR2 SQIVND (reference sequence). The CDR3 runs 15 residues. V was pared by 5 bases and J by 0 bases, with 3 bases of the junction left unmatched. The CDR3 protein is CASSYGTGSGNTIYF. The CDR3 DNA is TGTGCCAGTAGTTATGGGACAGGCTCTGGAAACACCATATATTTT.

This clone came up a few times. V usage is TRBV18 and J usage is TRBJ1-2; 9 bases agree with TRBD1. The CDR3 is 15 residues long. Germline CDR1 KGHSH, CDR2 LQKENI. V was clipped by 5 bases and J by 1 base; unmatched bases: 5. The CDR3 DNA reads as TGTGCCAGCTCAACCGGGACAGGGATTAACTATGGCTACACCTTC. Amino acid sequence: CASSTGTGINYGYTF.

The sample holds one count of this clone. DNA of the CDR3: TGTGCTAGTGGGAGCGGTCTGGGGTACGAGCAGTACTTC. Protein sequence: CASGSGLGYEQYF. V is TRBV12-5 and J is TRBJ2-7; maybe TRBD2 (5 bases). This CDR3 comprises 13 residues. Per germline, CDR1 LGHNT and CDR2 FRNRAP. Trimming took 6 bases from V and 4 from J, leaving 13 bases between them.

Details on this clone: The junction departs from the called germline gene at one end, perhaps through a read error. The J gene is TRBJ1-2, the V gene TRBV6-6; maybe TRBD1 (6 bases). Per germline, CDR1 MNHNY and CDR2 SVGAGI (reference sequence). CDR3 size: 15 residues. The CDR3 DNA reads as TGTGCCAGCAGTCACTCGGGGGCGCGAGACTATGGCTACACCTTC. This translates into CASSHSGARDYGYTF.

V is TRBV27 and J is TRBJ2-7; maybe TRBD2 (6 bases). This CDR3 contains 13 residues. Per germline, CDR1 MNHEY and CDR2 SMNVEV (reference sequence). Between the trimmed V and J ends, which lost 2 bases and 2 bases, there was a span of 7 bases. The CDR3 DNA reads as TGTGCCAGCAGTTTAGCGGGGACCTACGAGCAGTACTTC. This sequence encodes CASSLAGTYEQYF.

The genes are TRBV9 and TRBJ2-3, with 9 bases identical to TRBD2. V dropped 0 bases and J dropped 3; count of bases not matched to a gene: 11. Germline assignment: CDR1 SGDLS and CDR2 YYNGEE. The CDR3 is 18 residues long. The CDR3 nucleotides read TGTGCCAGCAGCGTAGCTCCTCGCGGGGGGGCTCGGACAGATACGCAGTATTTT. It encodes CASSVAPRGGARTDTQYF.

This clone was found once. The chain's CDR3 is CASSLEYPGQGEKKLFF. The CDR3 region has the DNA TGTGCCAGCAGCCTCGAGTACCCAGGACAGGGAGAGAAAAAACTGTTTTTT. The rearrangement uses TRBV7-2 and TRBJ1-4; 8 nucleotides match TRBD1. The J segment lost 9 bases and the V segment lost 5 bases, leaving 17 bases of the junction unmatched. The germline CDR1 and CDR2 sequences are SGHTA and FQGNSA. The length of the CDR3 is 17 residues.

The chain has TRBV7-9 and TRBJ2-5; 11 nucleotides line up with TRBD1. Germline CDR1 reads SEHNR; CDR2 reads FQNEAQ (reference sequence). Trimming at V came to 3 bases and at J to 3 bases, leaving 6 bases not matched to a gene. CDR3 length equals 16 residues. CDR3 in amino acids: CASSFGTGGLEETQYF. CDR3 sequence (DNA): TGTGCCAGCAGCTTTGGGACAGGGGGTTTGGAAGAGACCCAGTACTTC.

With regard to this clone: The junction does not match germline at one end; this may be a read error. CDR3 protein: CASSLGGQGKNEQFF. The CDR3 DNA reads as TGTGCTAGCAGCTTAGGTGGACAGGGGAAAAATGAGCAGTTCTTC. V is TRBV7-7 and J is TRBJ2-1; 9 bases agree with TRBD1. Per germline, CDR1 SSHAT and CDR2 FNYEAQ (reference sequence). The CDR3 runs 15 residues.

The chain couples TRBV15 to TRBJ2-6; D gene uncertain. Germline V gene lookup returns CDR1 LNHNV and CDR2 YYDKDF (reference sequence). The CDR3 has 15 amino acids. The V gene lost 3 bases and the J gene lost 4 bases, with 10 bases spanning the gap. The CDR3 here is CATSREPEGANVLTF. In DNA form, the CDR3 reads TGTGCCACCAGCAGGGAGCCGGAGGGGGCCAACGTCCTGACTTTC.

The DNA for the CDR3 is TGCGCCAGCAGCTCCGGGACAGGGGGCAATGAGCAGTTCTTC. Translation gives CASSSGTGGNEQFF. V is TRBV5-1 and J is TRBJ2-1; 11 nucleotides agree with TRBD1. The CDR3 spans 14 residues. V was pared by 3 bases and J by 6 bases, with 2 bases of the junction left unmatched. Germline V gene lookup returns CDR1 SGHRS and CDR2 YFSETQ.